Sequencing of this T cell receptor beta chain was carried out in a study of T cell responses to AZD1222 COVID-19 vaccine. Study-wide results and caveats: Recipients of AZD1222 seropositive at baseline numbered only 5 or 6. Spike as a whole was targeted by vaccine-associated CD4 TCRs, dominant at 160-218 and 743-854. White British ancestry dominated among donors, who included more females, and clonal diversity was possibly underestimated. Repertoires were obtained only post-peak T cell response.

Generated by immunoSEQ multiplex PCR, the TCRdb table keeps only in-frame clones and is missing some. The table records roughly 120,000 clones, approximately 90% of them present only once. The CDR3 sequence is 16 residues long. V trimming: 0 bases; J trimming: 10 bases; junction bases outside the gene matches: 10. From germline, CDR1 is SGDLS and CDR2 YYNGEE. Comments on this clone: Its antigen remains unknown.

The genes are TRBV9 and TRBJ1-6; 7 bases line up with TRBD1. The clonotype originates from an adult in good health. The sequencing here drew on peripheral blood, taken on day 0 of AZD1222 vaccination. CDR3 bases: TGTGCCAGCAGCGTAGAGCCGACAGGGAGAAGCTCACCCCTCCACTTT. As protein: CASSVEPTGRSSPLHF.